This TCR beta chain was captured by sequencing in a study of cytomegalovirus exposure and HLA in healthy donors. Germline assignment: CDR1 SGHVS and CDR2 FNYEAQ. The length of the CDR3 is 15 residues. V was pared by 6 bases and J by 1 base, with 5 bases of the junction left unmatched. Remarks on this clone: Its antigen is not known.

The PCR was carried out with 60 Vbeta primers and 13 Jbeta primers. The table came from immunoSEQ multiplex PCR; TCRdb's copy has only in-frame clones and leaves some out. The sample yields over 150,000 clones, around 84% seen once. Overall study findings and caveats: For most TCR beta V segments, an earlier analysis put the productive rate at about 90% or about 30% of the time.

Material for sequencing was PBMCs. The V and J genes are TRBV7-6 and TRBJ2-2, with 7 bases matching TRBD1. The sequence came from a woman aged 40-49 years in good health and CMV-seropositive. CDR3 coding DNA: TGTGCCAGCAGACAACGACAGGGGAACACCGGGGAGCTGTTTTTT. This gives the protein CASRQRQGNTGELFF.